Below are 29 T cell receptor beta chains sequenced from a single sample in a study of T cell responses to AZD1222 COVID-19 vaccine. Measured with immunoSEQ multiplex PCR; TCRdb has only the in-frame clones, and not every one. Of 150,000 to 200,000 clones in the sample, around 88% are singletons; the top ten hold about 7.2%. The sequences come from peripheral blood, collected on day 0 of AZD1222 vaccination. The receptors originated from an adult in good health.

This clone is a singleton in its sample. The rearrangement uses TRBV4-1 and TRBJ2-1, with 8 bases matching TRBD1. J gave up 2 bases and V 0 bases, and 3 bases lay outside the gene matches. Germline V gene lookup returns CDR1 MGHRA and CDR2 YSYEKL. The CDR3 extends over 16 amino acids. CDR3 DNA: TGCGCCAGCAGCCAAGAGGGACAGGTTCCCTACAATGAGCAGTTCTTC. Translating it yields CASSQEGQVPYNEQFF.

This clone was recorded a few times. The chain is built from TRBV7-9 and TRBJ2-1; TRBD2 agrees at 15 bases. This CDR3 region has 18 residues. Germline CDR1 is SEHNR and CDR2 is FQNEAQ (reference sequence). Trimming at V came to 1 base and at J to 3 bases, leaving 4 bases not matched to a gene. The CDR3 here is CASSLGGLAGGYYNEQFF. The CDR3, as DNA: TGTGCCAGCAGCTTAGGTGGACTAGCGGGGGGGTACTACAATGAGCAGTTCTTC.

The V call is TRBV5-4, the J call TRBJ1-2; TRBD1 matches 11 bases. Germline lookup yields CDR1 SGHNT and CDR2 YYREEE (reference sequence). The CDR3 sequence is 16 residues long. J lost 4 bases, V lost 4 bases, and 9 bases had no gene match. The CDR3 is CASSARDRGIGYGYTF. The CDR3 region has the DNA TGTGCCAGCAGCGCTCGGGACAGGGGGATTGGCTATGGCTACACCTTC.

With regard to this clone: The same CDR3 also results from other DNA sequences found in this sample. The J gene is TRBJ1-5, the V gene TRBV12-3 or TRBV12-4; the D is unclear. Trimming cost V 1 base and J 6 bases, with 4 bases left between them. The CDR3 length is 12 residues. This chain's CDR3 is CASSLGGQPQHF. In DNA form, the CDR3 reads TGTGCCAGCAGTTTAGGAGGTCAGCCCCAGCATTTT.

This clone came up once. The V call is TRBV30, the J call TRBJ1-1, with D perhaps matching TRBD1 (5 bases). Trimming shortened V by 8 bases and J by 1 base, and 23 bases separated the two germline ends. CDR1 GTSNPN and CDR2 SVGIG come from the germline V gene (reference sequence). The CDR3 length is 16 residues. CDR3 loop: CAVFPVAGLGNTEAFF. The CDR3 bases are TGTGCCGTTTTCCCAGTGGCAGGGCTCGGGAACACTGAAGCTTTCTTT.

In its sample, this clone was seen a few times. The V call is TRBV10-1, the J call TRBJ2-6, with D unresolved. The germline V gene has CDR1 WNHNN and CDR2 SYGVQD (reference sequence). The CDR3 extends over 16 amino acids. Trimming stripped 6 bases from V and 0 bases from J, with 12 bases between. In DNA, the CDR3 is TGCGCCAGCAGCCACTCGGATGGCTCTGGGGCCAACGTCCTGACTTTC. Its translation: CASSHSDGSGANVLTF.

The rearrangement links TRBV7-6 to TRBJ1-6, with D maybe TRBD1 (6 bases). This CDR3 spans 15 amino acids. Per the germline V gene, CDR1 is SGHVS and CDR2 is FNYEAQ. V lost 5 bases to trimming and J lost 7 bases, with 15 bases between them. CDR3 nucleotides: TGTGCCAGCAGCCCACTAGCCGGGGGCAATTCACCCCTCCACTTT. Amino acid sequence: CASSPLAGGNSPLHF.

This chain connects TRBV11-1 to TRBJ2-7, with 7 bases fitting TRBD1. Germline V lookup: CDR1 SGHAT, CDR2 FQDESV (reference sequence). The trim removed 2 bases at V and 3 bases at J, leaving 4 bases unmatched. The CDR3 contains 14 residues. The CDR3 reads CASSLPGQSYEQYF. The CDR3 DNA reads as TGTGCCAGCAGCTTACCGGGACAGAGCTACGAGCAGTACTTC.

The chain links TRBV2 to TRBJ1-6, with D possibly TRBD1 on 5 matching bases. The germline V gene has CDR1 SNHLY and CDR2 FYNNEI. The germline V and J ends were trimmed by 7 bases and 2 bases, with 15 bases remaining between them. The CDR3 runs to 16 residues. CDR3 in amino acids: CASTPIKGTYNSPLHF. For the CDR3, the DNA is TGTGCCAGCACCCCGATCAAGGGGACCTATAATTCACCCCTCCACTTT.

The J gene is TRBJ2-1, the V gene TRBV24-1; D is possibly TRBD1 (5 bases). Germline V lookup: CDR1 KGHDR, CDR2 SFDVKD. The germline V and J ends were trimmed by 3 bases and 1 base, with 6 bases remaining between them. The CDR3 spans 14 residues. The DNA for the CDR3 is TGTGCCACCAGTGATGGGGCTTCCTACAATGAGCAGTTCTTC. Translating it yields CATSDGASYNEQFF.

This chain uses TRBV5-6 with TRBJ1-6, with D possibly TRBD1 on 6 matching bases. The V end was cut by 5 bases, the J end by 0 bases, with 12 bases between. The CDR3 covers 16 residues. Germline lookup yields CDR1 SGHDT and CDR2 YYEEEE. In DNA form, the CDR3 reads TGTGCCAGCAGGGTCACAGGGTCCTCCTATAATTCACCCCTCCACTTT. Its protein is CASRVTGSSYNSPLHF. Full variable domain (remainder filled in from reference TRBV5-6 and TRBJ1-6): DAGVTQSPTHLIKTRGQQVTLRCSPKSGHDTVSWYQQALGQGPQFIFQYYEEEERQRGNFPDRFSGHQFPNYSSELNVNALLLGDSALYLCASRVTGSSYNSPLHFGNGTRLTVT.

The chain carries TRBV24-1 and TRBJ1-2, with D maybe TRBD1 (5 bases). The ends were cut back, 6 bases at V and 7 bases at J, with 29 bases in the middle. The CDR3 length is 18 residues. Looked up from germline, CDR1 is KGHDR and CDR2 is SFDVKD. This CDR3 reads CATSSESGNSPSYSGYTF. The CDR3 coding sequence is TGTGCCACCAGTTCTGAGTCAGGGAACAGTCCTAGCTACAGTGGCTACACCTTC.

V gene TRBV14 combines with J gene TRBJ2-7, with D possibly TRBD2 on 5 matching bases. Deletions cut 0 bases from V and 0 bases from J, with 12 bases between. The CDR3 spans 16 residues. Per the germline V gene, CDR1 is SGHDN and CDR2 is FVKESK. The CDR3 DNA follows: TGTGCCAGCAGCCAAGATTCGGGGATCCTCTCCTACGAGCAGTACTTC. Translation: CASSQDSGILSYEQYF.

The J gene is TRBJ2-1, the V gene TRBV7-3; 12 bases map to TRBD2. The CDR3 loop spans 14 amino acids. Germline assignment: CDR1 SGHTA and CDR2 FQGTGA. V trimming: 5 bases; J trimming: 10 bases; junction bases outside the gene matches: 6. CDR3 sequence (DNA): TGTGCCAGCAGCGCGCTAGCGGGGGGGTACGAGCAGTTCTTC. Amino acid sequence: CASSALAGGYEQFF.

This clone occurred a few times. The chain couples TRBV5-5 to TRBJ1-3; D gene unclear. V was trimmed by 4 bases and J by 0 bases, leaving 17 bases between them. The CDR3 has 17 residues. The germline V gene has CDR1 SGHKS and CDR2 YYEKEE (reference sequence). In DNA, the CDR3 is TGTGCCAGCAGCCCAAACCCTCCCCCACTCTCTGGAAACACCATATATTTT. Protein product: CASSPNPPPLSGNTIYF. Full variable domain (missing parts from reference TRBV5-5 and TRBJ1-3): DAGVTQSPTHLIKTRGQQVTLRCSPISGHKSVSWYQQVLGQGPQFIFQYYEKEERGRGNFPDRFSARQFPNYSSELNVNALLLGDSALYLCASSPNPPPLSGNTIYFGEGSWLTVV.

The J gene is TRBJ2-1, the V gene TRBV5-4, with D possibly being TRBD1 (5 bases). The CDR3 covers 14 residues. Per the germline V gene, CDR1 is SGHNT and CDR2 is YYREEE (reference sequence). V dropped 2 bases and J dropped 4 bases, with 10 bases sitting between them. CDR3 nucleotides: TGTGCCAGCAGCTTATGGGGCTTATACAATGAGCAGTTCTTC. Translating gives CASSLWGLYNEQFF.

This clone is a singleton in its sample. The V gene is TRBV20-1, the J gene TRBJ2-7, with 10 bases aligning to TRBD2. The ends lost 3 bases at V and 0 bases at J; junction bases unmatched: 2. This CDR3 region has 14 residues. Germline V CDR1 and CDR2: DFQATT, SNEGSKA (reference sequence). The CDR3 bases are TGCAGTGCTAGTTCTAGCGGGAGCTCCTACGAGCAGTACTTC. This encodes CSASSSGSSYEQYF.

The V call is TRBV5-5, the J call TRBJ1-1; D is unresolved. The CDR3 runs 12 residues. The germline CDR1 and CDR2 sequences are SGHKS and YYEKEE (reference sequence). V was clipped by 5 bases and J by 1 base, with 6 bases between them. For the CDR3, the DNA is TGTGCCAGCAGTGAGGGGAACACTGAAGCTTTCTTT. As protein: CASSEGNTEAFF.

This chain uses TRBV2 with TRBJ1-1; D unclear. Germline V gene lookup returns CDR1 SNHLY and CDR2 FYNNEI. The CDR3 consists of 15 residues. V lost 8 bases and J 0 bases, leaving 16 bases between the germline ends. The CDR3 reads CASSSGTSMNTEAFF. The CDR3 bases are TGTGCCAGCTCTTCTGGCACGTCCATGAACACTGAAGCTTTCTTT.

V gene TRBV5-4 combines with J gene TRBJ1-2, with D perhaps matching TRBD1 (5 bases). The CDR3 contains 14 residues. Trimming cost V 6 bases and J 2 bases, with 14 bases left between them. The germline V gene has CDR1 SGHNT and CDR2 YYREEE (reference sequence). The CDR3 here is CASNPGTVNYGYTF. For the CDR3, the DNA is TGTGCCAGCAACCCCGGGACGGTGAACTATGGCTACACCTTC.

This clone is a singleton in its sample. V gene TRBV5-1 combines with J gene TRBJ1-2, with D unresolved. Trimming removed 3 bases from V and 4 bases from J, with 13 bases in between. The CDR3 totals 14 residues. The germline gives CDR1 SGHRS, CDR2 YFSETQ. CDR3 nucleotide sequence: TGCGCCAGCAGCTCTGGGGAGACCTTCTATGGCTACACCTTC. This translates into CASSSGETFYGYTF.

The genes are TRBV5-1 and TRBJ2-4; D not resolved. Germline CDR1 reads SGHRS; CDR2 reads YFSETQ. V shed 0 bases and J shed 5 bases, with 12 bases lying between them. CDR3 length: 15 amino acids. CDR3 sequence: CASSLGSHSENIQYF. In DNA form, the CDR3 reads TGCGCCAGCAGCTTGGGGTCCCACTCTGAAAACATTCAGTACTTC.

This chain uses TRBV2 with TRBJ2-1; unclear D gene. CDR1 SNHLY and CDR2 FYNNEI come from the germline V gene. Trimming stripped 3 bases from V and 2 bases from J, with 11 bases between. CDR3 length: 15 residues. The CDR3 reads CASSDGRRTYNEQFF. DNA of the CDR3: TGTGCCAGCAGTGATGGGCGAAGAACCTACAATGAGCAGTTCTTC.

The V gene is TRBV18, the J gene TRBJ1-4; tentatively, D is TRBD1 (5 bases). V lost 3 bases, J lost 1 base, and 18 bases lay in between. Germline V gene sequence: CDR1 KGHSH, CDR2 LQKENI. This CDR3 has 18 residues. The CDR3 spells CASSPLTVSSRTNEKLFF. In DNA, the CDR3 is TGTGCCAGCTCACCTCTGACAGTTTCGAGTCGAACTAATGAAAAACTGTTTTTT.

V is TRBV6-1 and J is TRBJ1-6; D ambiguous. The germline V gene has CDR1 MNHNS and CDR2 SASEGT. This CDR3 comprises 14 residues. V was clipped by 3 bases and J by 10 bases, with 13 bases between them. The CDR3 DNA reads as TGTGCCAGCAGTGAGGACTCGGGGTCATCACCCCTCCACTTT. It translates to CASSEDSGSSPLHF.

This sequence joins TRBV9 and TRBJ1-5; TRBD1 agrees at 10 bases. V was clipped by 0 bases and J by 5 bases; unmatched bases: 2. This CDR3 spans 15 amino acids. Germline V gene sequence: CDR1 SGDLS, CDR2 YYNGEE. The CDR3 sequence: CASSVEGTGDQPQHF. CDR3 bases: TGTGCCAGCAGCGTAGAGGGGACAGGGGATCAGCCCCAGCATTTT. The variable domain in full, completed from reference TRBV9 and TRBJ1-5, reads DSGVTQTPKHLITATGQRVTLRCSPRSGDLSVYWYQQSLDQGLQFLIQYYNGEERAKGNILERFSAQQFPDLHSELNLSSLELGDSALYFCASSVEGTGDQPQHFGDGTRLSIL.

As regards this clone: Other DNA sequences of this sample code for an identical CDR3. The chain couples TRBV30 to TRBJ1-3; D not resolved. Deletions cut 2 bases from V and 0 bases from J, with 5 bases between. The germline CDR1 and CDR2 sequences are GTSNPN and SVGIG (reference sequence). The length of the CDR3 is 13 residues. The CDR3 region is CAWSLSSGNTIYF. The CDR3 DNA follows: TGTGCCTGGAGTCTCAGCTCTGGAAACACCATATATTTT.

The CDR3 nucleotides are TGTGCCAGCAGCCAAACTCATGGCTACACCTTC. Translated: CASSQTHGYTF. The V call is TRBV3-1 (or the pseudogene TRBV3-2), the J call TRBJ1-2; D not certain. The CDR3 spans 11 residues. Germline V lookup: CDR1 LGHDT, CDR2 YNNKEL (reference sequence). Trimming removed 2 bases at V and 6 bases at J, with 4 bases between.

This clone was detected only once. The V call is TRBV6-5, the J call TRBJ2-1; TRBD1 is a possible D gene (5 bases). With 7 bases removed from V and 2 bases from J, the gap between germline ends came to 12 bases. The CDR3 has 14 amino acids. The germline V gene encodes CDR1 MNHEY and CDR2 SVGAGI. CDR3 DNA: TGTGCCAGCACCTTAGGGGCGACCTACAATGAGCAGTTCTTC. Its translation: CASTLGATYNEQFF.